The sequence of this T cell receptor beta chain was determined in a study of siplizumab effects on memory and regulatory T cells. Sequencing was performed with immunoSEQ multiplex PCR; in TCRdb, only in-frame clones are kept and a portion is missing. Of 40,000 to 45,000 clones listed, around 89% are singletons. Study-level findings and limits: Tregs proliferating in siplizumab cultures lacked confirmation of their suppressive function. Naive T cells seemed more diverse than memory cells; they also seemed major alloresponse contributors.

As regards this clone: The antigen is unknown.

Investigators obtained sequences from unstimulated naive, memory, effector memory and TEMRA subsets in three donor pairs. Germline V gene sequence: CDR1 SGHAT, CDR2 FQNNGV. The V end lost 3 bases, the J end lost 4 bases, and 16 bases lay between the germline ends. The CDR3 runs to 15 residues. The V gene is TRBV11-2, the J gene TRBJ2-7; D gene ambiguous. The source is a human donor in good health. Input material: naive CD4+ T cells sorted from blood. As DNA, the CDR3 is TGTGCCAGCAGCTTCCTCGGCCCCTTTGAGTACGAGCAGTACTTC. This sequence encodes CASSFLGPFEYEQYF.